Listed below are T cell receptor beta chains from one sample, sequenced in a study of response to subunit inactivated influenza vaccine. TCRdb called the RT-PCR reads again in MiXCR, with one record for every CDR3 protein. The sample comprises roughly 620,000 distinct CDR3 sequences, 11% of which are singletons, and approximately 10% rests with the top ten. These data were likewise used in another study, on T cells expressing NK-cell markers.

The material sequenced was PBMCs from blood, taken on the day of vaccination. These receptor sequences come from a man aged 45 to 65 who received an inactivated influenza vaccine. CDR3s include the opening cysteine and the closing phenylalanine or tryptophan. The order of the fields is D gene, CDR3 length, clone size, V gene, J gene, CDR3 protein, CDR3 DNA. The D gene is left open where the match is weak. A clone size is listed for some rows: how often the clone was seen (once, few, many), or a class if it is expanded.

>.|15|many|TRBV12-3/TRBV12-4|TRBJ2-3
CASSLGAVSTDTQYF
TGTGCCAGCAGTTTAGGCGCGGTTAGCACAGATACGCAGTATTTT
>.|13|few|TRBV2|TRBJ2-1
CASKVSVNNEQFF
TGTGCCAGCAAGGTTTCAGTCAACAATGAGCAGTTCTTC
>TRBD2|18|.|TRBV7-2|TRBJ2-5
CASSLAGFGRGGQETQYF
TGTGCCAGCAGCTTAGCCGGATTTGGGCGGGGGGGCCAAGAGACCCAGTACTTC
>.|15|once|TRBV4-3|TRBJ2-7
CASSLGYRGTYEQYF
TGCGCCAGCAGCTTAGGATATCGCGGAACCTACGAGCAGTACTTC
>.|13|many|TRBV12-3/TRBV12-4|TRBJ2-7
CASSLASRVEQYF
TGTGCCAGCAGTTTAGCATCGAGGGTCGAGCAGTACTTC
>.|11|.|TRBV12-3/TRBV12-4|TRBJ2-4
CASRTRNIQYF
TGTGCCAGCAGGACGAGGAACATTCAGTACTTC
>.|13|few|TRBV7-8|TRBJ1-5
CASSLGGVGPQHF
TGTGCCAGCAGCTTAGGGGGGGTAGGGCCCCAGCATTTT
>TRBD2|14|few|TRBV11-2|TRBJ2-2
CASSLWGRAGELFF
TGTGCCAGCAGCTTATGGGGGAGGGCCGGGGAGCTGTTTTTT
>.|14|many|TRBV9|TRBJ2-7
CASSVDRVSYEQYF
TGTGCCAGCAGCGTAGACAGGGTATCCTACGAGCAGTACTTC
>.|16|few|TRBV7-9|TRBJ2-1
CASSLGVGGINNEQFF
TGTGCCAGCAGCTTAGGGGTAGGCGGAATAAACAATGAGCAGTTCTTC
>.|14|.|TRBV7-9|TRBJ2-3
CASSKGGKTDTQYF
TGTGCCAGCAGCAAGGGGGGGAAGACAGATACGCAGTATTTT
>TRBD1|13|.|TRBV5-1|TRBJ1-1
CASSLTGGSEAFF
TGCGCCAGCAGCTTGACAGGGGGATCTGAAGCTTTCTTT
>TRBD1|14|few|TRBV24-1|TRBJ2-1
CATQGTAPYNEQFF
TGTGCCACCCAAGGGACAGCCCCCTACAATGAGCAGTTCTTC
>.|14|.|TRBV9|TRBJ1-5
CASSVGPDNQPQHF
TGTGCCAGCAGCGTAGGACCGGACAATCAGCCCCAGCATTTT
>TRBD2|15|few|TRBV5-1|TRBJ2-7
CASSLLLAGSYEQYF
TGCGCCAGCAGCTTGCTACTAGCGGGGAGTTACGAGCAGTACTTC
>TRBD2|14|.|TRBV20-1|TRBJ2-1
CSAMGTIPYNEQFF
TGCAGTGCTATGGGGACTATCCCCTACAATGAGCAGTTCTTC
>.|13|.|TRBV20-1|TRBJ1-4
CSAYTGPGEKLFF
TGCAGTGCTTATACAGGGCCCGGGGAAAAACTGTTTTTT
>.|12|many|TRBV12-3/TRBV12-4|TRBJ1-1
CASGPWDTEAFF
TGTGCCAGCGGCCCGTGGGACACTGAAGCTTTCTTT
>TRBD2|15|many|TRBV2|TRBJ2-1
CASSVSGLAYNEQFF
TGTGCCAGCAGTGTCTCGGGACTAGCTTACAATGAGCAGTTCTTC
>.|12|many|TRBV12-3/TRBV12-4|TRBJ2-3
CASSPGEDTQYF
TGTGCCAGCAGCCCAGGGGAAGATACGCAGTATTTT
>TRBD1|15|.|TRBV25-1|TRBJ1-4
CASSIRTGTNEKLFF
TGTGCCAGCAGTATCCGGACAGGAACTAATGAAAAACTGTTTTTT
>TRBD1|14|few|TRBV19|TRBJ2-7
CASGQDGGSYEQYF
TGTGCCAGTGGACAGGATGGGGGTTCCTACGAGCAGTACTTC
>.|12|.|TRBV2|TRBJ1-2
CASMGRGYGYTF
TGTGCCAGCATGGGGAGGGGATATGGCTACACCTTC
>.|14|few|TRBV12-3/TRBV12-4|TRBJ2-4
CASSESNRPNIQYF
TGTGCCAGCAGTGAATCAAACAGGCCCAACATTCAGTACTTC
>.|14|many|TRBV7-2|TRBJ2-7
CASSFPTVSYEQYF
TGTGCCAGCAGCTTTCCAACGGTCTCCTACGAGCAGTACTTC
>TRBD1|15|.|TRBV7-2|TRBJ2-5
CASSHGTGGSETQYF
TGTGCCAGCAGCCATGGGACAGGGGGTTCGGAGACCCAGTACTTC
>TRBD1|15|few|TRBV7-2|TRBJ1-3
CASSPGTGTRNTIYF
TGTGCCAGCAGCCCCGGGACAGGGACGCGAAACACCATATATTTT